This T cell receptor (beta chain) was captured by sequencing in a study of blood T cell repertoires in COVID-19. This clone appeared a single time. Original data processing: Amplifying reference gene primers gave estimates of nucleated cell counts. Some clones are missing from TCRdb's copy, which holds only in-frame ones; the method was immunoSEQ multiplex PCR. The DNA gave D and trimming, while V, J and clone size come from that table. The sample yields 120,000 to 150,000 clones, roughly 87% seen once. The CDR3 is 12 amino acids. Germline V CDR1 and CDR2: SQVTM, ANQGSEA. Trimming pared 7 bases from V and 1 base from J, leaving 9 bases between.

The receptor was isolated from a woman between 40 and 55 years old who had been exposed to COVID-19. This chain links TRBV29-1 with TRBJ2-3; a possible D gene is TRBD2 (5 bases). Sequencing was performed on PBMCs or T cells enriched from blood (not recorded which). CDR3 residues: CSGEGGTDTQYF. The DNA of the CDR3 is TGCAGCGGCGAGGGAGGCACAGATACGCAGTATTTT.